The sequence of this T cell receptor beta chain was determined in a study of cytomegalovirus exposure and HLA in healthy donors (dated by TCRdb to 2016 to 2017). Notes on the research overall: The roughly 670 repertoires of the first cohort and the approximately 130 validation repertoires were produced on the same platform, according to a later analysis. The study aimed to test whether signatures of past pathogen exposure could be identified by cataloging public T cell receptors. High-throughput TCR immunosequencing, statistical association of individual TCRs with disease status, and machine learning were combined to predict cytomegalovirus infection status. In addition to the first cohort of 666 subjects, a separate validation cohort of 120 different subjects was used.

Library prep was done by the immunoSEQ multiplex PCR assay. From the authors' description of their analysis: A statistical classification framework was built to diagnose cytomegalovirus status from the catalog of TCR beta chain sequences. TCRdb provides this immuneACCESS table in a form limited to in-frame rearrangements. Some clones are lacking; in checked studies, under half of them reflect an unresolved V gene, and why the rest are absent is not known. V, J and clone size reflect that table, while D and trimming were determined from the DNA. Recorded for this sample are about 130,000 clones; over 80% of them occurred a single time. Around 6% of the sample is held by the ten biggest clonotypes. Regarding this clone: It has no known antigen specificity. No quality values exist for individual bases; no much larger clone is one base distant.

General study outcomes and caveats: In both the original and validation cohorts, the classifier was reported to diagnose cytomegalovirus status with high specificity and sensitivity. It was suggested by the authors that the approach could potentially be generalized to other disease states and immunological phenotypes. The study gave a list of under 200 TCR beta chains associated with cytomegalovirus. Three of the identified cytomegalovirus-associated TCR beta chains were confirmed in vitro to be specific for cytomegalovirus antigens. Subsequent analysis determined that TCRs grouped into clusters in the first cohort also showed a tendency toward co-occurrence across the 120 or so validation repertoires, and 94% of cluster scores exceeded 0. Most TCR sequences were seen in very few donors, while some public TCRs were found in many individuals. A later analysis had no HLA typing for the validation cohort, so co-occurrence there was scored across all 130 or so repertoires.

The CDR3, cysteine through phenylalanine, is 13 amino acids long. Only the CDR3 portion is preserved as DNA: 39 bases, with reading frame beginning at the first base. A distance of 11 bases separates the germline ends of V and J, which lose 3 bases and 7 bases respectively. In the germline V gene, CDR1 corresponds to SGHTA and CDR2 to FQGNSA. The donors belonged to the validation cohort of over a hundred subjects, which was separate from the approximately 660-subject first cohort. This TCR derives from a woman aged 25 to 39 in good health and CMV-seropositive. The chain was built from TRBV7-2 and TRBJ2-3, with no confident D gene call. The specimen was PBMCs. The sequence in DNA is TGTGCCAGCAGCTTGAGTTACCGAAATACGCAGTATTTT. The encoded protein is CASSLSYRNTQYF.